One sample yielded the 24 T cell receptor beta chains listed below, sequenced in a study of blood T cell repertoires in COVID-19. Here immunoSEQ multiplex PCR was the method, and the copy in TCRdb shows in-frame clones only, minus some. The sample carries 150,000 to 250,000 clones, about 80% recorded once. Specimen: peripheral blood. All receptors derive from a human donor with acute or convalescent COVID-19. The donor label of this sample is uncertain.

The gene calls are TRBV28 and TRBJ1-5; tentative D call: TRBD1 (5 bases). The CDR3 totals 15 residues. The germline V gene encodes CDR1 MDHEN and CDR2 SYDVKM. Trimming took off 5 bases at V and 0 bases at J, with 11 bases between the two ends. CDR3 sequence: CASSGPQGSNQPQHF. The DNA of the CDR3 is TGTGCCAGCAGTGGACCCCAGGGTAGCAATCAGCCCCAGCATTTT.

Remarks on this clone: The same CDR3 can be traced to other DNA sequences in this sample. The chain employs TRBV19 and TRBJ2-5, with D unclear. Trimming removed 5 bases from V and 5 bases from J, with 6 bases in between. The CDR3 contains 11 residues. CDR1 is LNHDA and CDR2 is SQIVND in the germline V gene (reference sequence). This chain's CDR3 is CASSLGETQYF. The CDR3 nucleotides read TGTGCCAGTAGTCTCGGGGAGACCCAGTACTTC.

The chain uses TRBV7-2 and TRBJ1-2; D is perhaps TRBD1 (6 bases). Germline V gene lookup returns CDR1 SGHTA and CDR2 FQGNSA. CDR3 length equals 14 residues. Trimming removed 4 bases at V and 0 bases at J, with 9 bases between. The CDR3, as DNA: TGTGCCAGCAGCTCGGACAGTTCTAACTATGGCTACACCTTC. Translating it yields CASSSDSSNYGYTF.

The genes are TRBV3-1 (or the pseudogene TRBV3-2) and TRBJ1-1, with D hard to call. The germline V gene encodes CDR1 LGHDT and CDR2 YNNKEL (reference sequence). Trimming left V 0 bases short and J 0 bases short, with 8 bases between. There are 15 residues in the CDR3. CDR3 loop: CASSQDFDMNTEAFF. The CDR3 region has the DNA TGTGCCAGCAGCCAAGATTTCGACATGAACACTGAAGCTTTCTTT.

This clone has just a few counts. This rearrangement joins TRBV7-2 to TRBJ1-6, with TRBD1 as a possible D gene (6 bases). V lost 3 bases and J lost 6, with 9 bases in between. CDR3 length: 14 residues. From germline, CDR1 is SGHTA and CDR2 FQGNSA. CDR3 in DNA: TGTGCCAGCAGCTTGGACAGAGTTAATTCACCCCTCCACTTT. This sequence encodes CASSLDRVNSPLHF.

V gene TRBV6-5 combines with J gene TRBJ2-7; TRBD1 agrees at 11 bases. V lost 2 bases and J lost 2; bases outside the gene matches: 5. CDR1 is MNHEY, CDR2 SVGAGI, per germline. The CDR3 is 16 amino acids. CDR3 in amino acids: CASSYHTGQGAYEQYF. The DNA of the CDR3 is TGTGCCAGCAGTTACCATACGGGACAGGGGGCCTACGAGCAGTACTTC.

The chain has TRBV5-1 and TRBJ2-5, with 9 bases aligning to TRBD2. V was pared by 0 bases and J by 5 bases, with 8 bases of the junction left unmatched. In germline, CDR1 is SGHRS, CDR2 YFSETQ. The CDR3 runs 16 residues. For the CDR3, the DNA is TGCGCCAGCAGCTTGGCCCCGGCGGGAGGGAGTGAGACCCAGTACTTC. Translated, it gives CASSLAPAGGSETQYF.

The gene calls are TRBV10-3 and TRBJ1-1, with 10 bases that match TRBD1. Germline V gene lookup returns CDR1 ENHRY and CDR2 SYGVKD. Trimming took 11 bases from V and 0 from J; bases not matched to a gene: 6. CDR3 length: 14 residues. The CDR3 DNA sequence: TGTGCCGCCGGACAGGGGGAAATGAACACTGAAGCTTTCTTT. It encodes CAAGQGEMNTEAFF.

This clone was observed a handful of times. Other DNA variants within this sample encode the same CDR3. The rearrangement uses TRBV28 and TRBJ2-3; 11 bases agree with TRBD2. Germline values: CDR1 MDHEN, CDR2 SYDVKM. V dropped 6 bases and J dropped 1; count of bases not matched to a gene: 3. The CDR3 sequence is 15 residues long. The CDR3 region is CASSLAGGGTDTQYF. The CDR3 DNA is TGTGCCAGCAGCTTAGCGGGAGGGGGCACAGATACGCAGTATTTT.

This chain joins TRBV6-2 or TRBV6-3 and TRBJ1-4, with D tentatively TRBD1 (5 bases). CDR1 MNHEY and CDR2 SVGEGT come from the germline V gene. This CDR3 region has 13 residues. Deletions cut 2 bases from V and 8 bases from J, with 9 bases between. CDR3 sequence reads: CASSYADNEKLFF. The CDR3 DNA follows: TGTGCCAGCAGTTACGCGGACAACGAAAAACTGTTTTTT.

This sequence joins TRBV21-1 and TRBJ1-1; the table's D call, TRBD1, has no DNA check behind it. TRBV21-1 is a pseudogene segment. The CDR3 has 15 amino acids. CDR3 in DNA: TGTGCCAGCAGCAAAGAGGTAGACACGAACACTGAAGCTTTCTTT. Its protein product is CASSKEVDTNTEAFF.

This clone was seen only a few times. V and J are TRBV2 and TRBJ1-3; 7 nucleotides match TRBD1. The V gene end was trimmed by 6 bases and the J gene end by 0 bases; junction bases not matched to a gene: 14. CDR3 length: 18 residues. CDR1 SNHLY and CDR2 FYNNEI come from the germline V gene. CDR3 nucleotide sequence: TGTGCCAGCAGAGCCAACCCGGGACAGCGCTTCTCTGGAAACACCATATATTTT. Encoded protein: CASRANPGQRFSGNTIYF.

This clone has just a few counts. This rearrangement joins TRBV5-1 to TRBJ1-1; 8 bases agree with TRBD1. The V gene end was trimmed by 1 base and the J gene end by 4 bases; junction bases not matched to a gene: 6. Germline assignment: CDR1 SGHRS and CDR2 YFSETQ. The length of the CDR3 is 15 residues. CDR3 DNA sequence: TGCGCCAGCAGCTTGTCCAGGGGGCTGATCACTGAAGCTTTCTTT. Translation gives CASSLSRGLITEAFF.

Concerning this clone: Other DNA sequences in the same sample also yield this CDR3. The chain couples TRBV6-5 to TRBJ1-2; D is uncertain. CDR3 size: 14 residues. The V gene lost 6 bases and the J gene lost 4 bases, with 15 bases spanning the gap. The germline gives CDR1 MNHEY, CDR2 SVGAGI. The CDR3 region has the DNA TGTGCCAGCAGCAAAGGAGGTGGACCCTATGGCTACACCTTC. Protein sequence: CASSKGGGPYGYTF.

The CDR3 DNA follows: TGTGCCAGCAGCTGGGGCCGGGCAACACCCCTCCACTTT. The encoded protein is CASSWGRATPLHF. V gene TRBV5-4 combines with J gene TRBJ1-6; D perhaps matches TRBD1 (5 bases). CDR1 is SGHNT, CDR2 YYREEE, per germline (reference sequence). Deletions cut 3 bases from V and 11 bases from J, with 12 bases between. The CDR3 is made up of 13 amino acids.

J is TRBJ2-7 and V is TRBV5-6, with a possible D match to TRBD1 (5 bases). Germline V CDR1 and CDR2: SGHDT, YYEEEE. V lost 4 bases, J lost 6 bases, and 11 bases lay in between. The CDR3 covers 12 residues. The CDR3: CASSKSGREQYF. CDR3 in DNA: TGTGCCAGCAGCAAGTCAGGGCGCGAGCAGTACTTC. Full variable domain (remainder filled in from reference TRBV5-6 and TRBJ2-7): DAGVTQSPTHLIKTRGQQVTLRCSPKSGHDTVSWYQQALGQGPQFIFQYYEEEERQRGNFPDRFSGHQFPNYSSELNVNALLLGDSALYLCASSKSGREQYFGPGTRLTVT.

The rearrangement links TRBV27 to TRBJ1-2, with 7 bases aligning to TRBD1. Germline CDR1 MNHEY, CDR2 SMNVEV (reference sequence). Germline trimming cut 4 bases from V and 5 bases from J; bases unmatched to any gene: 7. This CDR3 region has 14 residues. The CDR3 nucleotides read TGTGCCAGCAGTTACAAGGGGGGACAGTATGGCTACACCTTC. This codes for CASSYKGGQYGYTF.

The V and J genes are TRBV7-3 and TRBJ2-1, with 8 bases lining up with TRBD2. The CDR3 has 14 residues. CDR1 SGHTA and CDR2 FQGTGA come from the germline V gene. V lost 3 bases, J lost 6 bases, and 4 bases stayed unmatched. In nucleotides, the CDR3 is TGTGCCAGCAGCTTGGCGGGAGGTAGCAATGAGCAGTTCTTC. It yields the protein CASSLAGGSNEQFF.

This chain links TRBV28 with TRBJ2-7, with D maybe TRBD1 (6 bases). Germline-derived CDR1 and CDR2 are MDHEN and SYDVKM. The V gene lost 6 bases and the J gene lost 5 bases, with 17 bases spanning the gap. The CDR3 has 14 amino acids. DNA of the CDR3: TGTGCCAGCAGGGGGGCCGGGTCCCTCCACGAGCAGTACTTC. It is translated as CASRGAGSLHEQYF.

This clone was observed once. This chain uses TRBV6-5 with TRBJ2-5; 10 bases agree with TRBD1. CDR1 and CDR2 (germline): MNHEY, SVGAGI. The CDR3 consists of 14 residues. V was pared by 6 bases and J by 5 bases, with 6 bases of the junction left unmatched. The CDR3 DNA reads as TGTGCCAGCAGCCGACAGGGGGCAATCGAGACCCAGTACTTC. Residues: CASSRQGAIETQYF.

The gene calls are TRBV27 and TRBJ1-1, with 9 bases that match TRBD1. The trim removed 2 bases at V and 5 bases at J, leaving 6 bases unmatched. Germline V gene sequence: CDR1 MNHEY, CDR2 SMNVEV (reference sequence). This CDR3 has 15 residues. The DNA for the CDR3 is TGTGCCAGCAGTTTAGGGACAGGGAGAGCAACTGAAGCTTTCTTT. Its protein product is CASSLGTGRATEAFF.

DNA for the CDR3: TGTGCCAGTAGTATCCAGGCTTCTGGGGCCAACGTCCTGACTTTC. Protein product: CASSIQASGANVLTF. The chain joins TRBV19 to TRBJ2-6; D remains unclear. The CDR3 is 15 amino acids. Germline assignment: CDR1 LNHDA and CDR2 SQIVND (reference sequence). V lost 3 bases and J lost 1, with 7 bases in between.

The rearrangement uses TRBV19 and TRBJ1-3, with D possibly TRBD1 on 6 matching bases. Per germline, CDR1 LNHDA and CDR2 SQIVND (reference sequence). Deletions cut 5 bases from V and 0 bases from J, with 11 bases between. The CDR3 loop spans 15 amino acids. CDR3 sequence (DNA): TGTGCCAGTAGTTGGGGGACACTCTCTGGAAACACCATATATTTT. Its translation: CASSWGTLSGNTIYF.

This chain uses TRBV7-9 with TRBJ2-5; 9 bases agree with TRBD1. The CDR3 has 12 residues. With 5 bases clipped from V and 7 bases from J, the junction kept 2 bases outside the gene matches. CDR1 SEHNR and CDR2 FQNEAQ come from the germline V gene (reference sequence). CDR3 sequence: CASSPGQGTQYF. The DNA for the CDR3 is TGTGCCAGCAGCCCGGGACAGGGGACCCAGTACTTC.